This record covers a single T cell receptor beta chain. Using immunoSEQ multiplex PCR, the repertoire was profiled, and TCRdb retains in-frame clones only, with some absent. The sample lists over 100,000 clones; 65% to 80% were seen once. This record belongs to a study of PD-1 blockade in mismatch repair-deficient tumors. CDR1 is SGDLS, CDR2 YYNGEE, per germline. This CDR3 contains 13 residues. The germline V and J ends were trimmed by 6 bases and 9 bases, with 16 bases remaining between them. A few pembrolizumab responders had their TCRs sequenced. This clonotype originated in an adult with mismatch repair-deficient cancer. J is TRBJ2-1 and V is TRBV9, with TRBD1 as a possible D gene (6 bases). The sequencing used peripheral blood, collected approximately 60 weeks after starting pembrolizumab. In DNA form, the CDR3 reads TGTGCCAGCAAGGCGGCAGGGGACGGTGAGCAGTTCTTC. Residues: CASKAAGDGEQFF.